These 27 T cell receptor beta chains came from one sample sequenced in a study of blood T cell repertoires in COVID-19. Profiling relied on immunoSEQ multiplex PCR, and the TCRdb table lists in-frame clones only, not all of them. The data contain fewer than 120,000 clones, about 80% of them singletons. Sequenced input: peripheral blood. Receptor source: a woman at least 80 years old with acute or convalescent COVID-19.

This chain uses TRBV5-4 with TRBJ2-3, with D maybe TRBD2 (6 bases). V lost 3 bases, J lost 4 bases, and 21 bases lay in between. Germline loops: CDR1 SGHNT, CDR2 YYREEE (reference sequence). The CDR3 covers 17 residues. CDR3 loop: CASSSGGGVNLADTQYF. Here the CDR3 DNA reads TGTGCCAGCAGCTCAGGTGGCGGGGTTAATTTAGCAGATACGCAGTATTTT.

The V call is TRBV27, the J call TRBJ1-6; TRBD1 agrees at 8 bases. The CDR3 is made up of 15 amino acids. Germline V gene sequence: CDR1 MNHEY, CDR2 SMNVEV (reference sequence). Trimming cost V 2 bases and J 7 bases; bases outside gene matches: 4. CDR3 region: CASSLAGGRNSPLHF. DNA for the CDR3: TGTGCCAGCAGTTTAGCAGGGGGCAGGAATTCACCCCTCCACTTT.

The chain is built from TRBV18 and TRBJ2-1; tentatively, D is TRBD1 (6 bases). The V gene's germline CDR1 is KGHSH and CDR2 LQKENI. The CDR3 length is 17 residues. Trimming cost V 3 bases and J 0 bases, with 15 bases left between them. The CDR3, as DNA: TGTGCCAGCTCACCTCGTGGGGACACGAGCTCCTACAATGAGCAGTTCTTC. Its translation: CASSPRGDTSSYNEQFF.

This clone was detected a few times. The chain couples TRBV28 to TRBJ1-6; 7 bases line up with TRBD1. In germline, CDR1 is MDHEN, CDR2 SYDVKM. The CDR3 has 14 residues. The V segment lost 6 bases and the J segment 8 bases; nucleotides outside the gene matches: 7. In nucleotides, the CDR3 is TGTGCCAGCAGACTCCGGGACAGCTATTCACCCCTCCACTTT. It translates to CASRLRDSYSPLHF.

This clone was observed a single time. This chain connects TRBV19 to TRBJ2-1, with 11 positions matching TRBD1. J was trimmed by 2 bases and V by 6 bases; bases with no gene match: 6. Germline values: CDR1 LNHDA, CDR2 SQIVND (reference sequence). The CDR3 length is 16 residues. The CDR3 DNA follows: TGTGCCAGTAGCGTCCGGGACAGGGGGACCTACAATGAGCAGTTCTTC. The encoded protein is CASSVRDRGTYNEQFF. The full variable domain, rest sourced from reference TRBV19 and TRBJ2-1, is DGGITQSPKYLFRKEGQNVTLSCEQNLNHDAMYWYRQDPGQGLRLIYYSQIVNDFQKGDIAEGYSVSREKKESFPLTVTSAQKNPTAFYLCASSVRDRGTYNEQFFGPGTRLTVL.

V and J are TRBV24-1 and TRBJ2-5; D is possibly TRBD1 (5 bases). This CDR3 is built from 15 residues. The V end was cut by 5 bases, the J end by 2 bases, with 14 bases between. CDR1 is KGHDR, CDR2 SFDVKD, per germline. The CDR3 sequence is CATSGGTGLQETQYF. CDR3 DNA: TGTGCCACCAGTGGGGGCACCGGGCTACAAGAGACCCAGTACTTC.

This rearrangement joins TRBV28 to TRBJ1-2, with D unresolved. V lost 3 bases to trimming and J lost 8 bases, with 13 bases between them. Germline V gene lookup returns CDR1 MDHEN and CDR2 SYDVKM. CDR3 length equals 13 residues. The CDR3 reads CASSFIRGSGYTF. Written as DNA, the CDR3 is TGTGCCAGCAGTTTCATCCGGGGATCCGGCTACACCTTC.

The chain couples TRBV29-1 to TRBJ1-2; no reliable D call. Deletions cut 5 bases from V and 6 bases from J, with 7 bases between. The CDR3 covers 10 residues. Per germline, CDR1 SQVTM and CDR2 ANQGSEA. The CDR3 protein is CSVWEDGYTF. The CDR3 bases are TGCAGCGTTTGGGAGGATGGCTACACCTTC.

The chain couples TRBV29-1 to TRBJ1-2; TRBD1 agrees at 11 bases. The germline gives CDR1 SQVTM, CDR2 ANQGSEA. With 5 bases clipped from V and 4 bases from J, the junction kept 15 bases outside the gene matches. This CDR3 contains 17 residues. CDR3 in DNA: TGCAGCGTTTCAGAGTTAGGACAGGGGGCTGGAAGCTATGGCTACACCTTC. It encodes CSVSELGQGAGSYGYTF. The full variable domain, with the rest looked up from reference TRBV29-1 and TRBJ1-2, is SAVISQKPSRDICQRGTSLTIQCQVDSQVTMMFWYRQQPGQSLTLIATANQGSEATYESGFVIDKFPISRPNLTFSTLTVSNMSPEDSSIYLCSVSELGQGAGSYGYTFGSGTRLTVV.

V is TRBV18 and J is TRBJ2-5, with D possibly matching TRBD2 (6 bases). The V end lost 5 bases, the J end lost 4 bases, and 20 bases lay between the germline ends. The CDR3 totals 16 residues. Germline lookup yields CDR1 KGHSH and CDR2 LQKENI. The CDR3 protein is CASSTLGGMAGETQYF. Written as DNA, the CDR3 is TGTGCCAGCTCAACGTTGGGGGGAATGGCGGGAGAGACCCAGTACTTC.

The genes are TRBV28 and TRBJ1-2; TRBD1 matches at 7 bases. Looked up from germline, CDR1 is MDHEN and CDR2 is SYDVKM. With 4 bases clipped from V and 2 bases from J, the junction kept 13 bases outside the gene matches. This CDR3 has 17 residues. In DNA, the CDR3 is TGTGCCAGCAGTTACAGGACAGGAGACGTTGGGAACTATGGCTACACCTTC. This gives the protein CASSYRTGDVGNYGYTF.

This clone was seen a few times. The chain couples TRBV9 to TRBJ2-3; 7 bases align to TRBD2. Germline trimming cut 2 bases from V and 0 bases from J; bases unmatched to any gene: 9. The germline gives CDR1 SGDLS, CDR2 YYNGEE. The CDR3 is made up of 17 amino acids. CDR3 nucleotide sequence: TGTGCCAGCAGCGTTGGCGGGAGTCGTACTAGCACAGATACGCAGTATTTT. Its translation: CASSVGGSRTSTDTQYF.

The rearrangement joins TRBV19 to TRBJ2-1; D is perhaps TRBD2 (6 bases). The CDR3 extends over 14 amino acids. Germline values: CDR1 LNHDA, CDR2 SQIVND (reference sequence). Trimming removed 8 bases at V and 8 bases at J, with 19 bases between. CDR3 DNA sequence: TGTGCCAGTTCAGGGACTGGGAGGAGTGATGAGCAGTTCTTC. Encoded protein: CASSGTGRSDEQFF.

The CDR3, as DNA: TGTGCCAGCAGTGGGGGACTAGCGGGGGGCCCTTCCTACAATGAGCAGTTCTTC. It translates to CASSGGLAGGPSYNEQFF. The chain couples TRBV25-1 to TRBJ2-1, with 15 nucleotides matching TRBD2. The CDR3 runs 18 residues. The V gene end was trimmed by 4 bases and the J gene end by 1 base; junction bases not matched to a gene: 5. The germline V gene has CDR1 MGHDK and CDR2 SYGVNS. Looking up the rest from reference TRBV25-1 and TRBJ2-1 gives the full variable domain: EADIYQTPRYLVIGTGKKITLECSQTMGHDKMYWYQQDPGMELHLIHYSYGVNSTEKGDLSSESTVSRIRTEHFPLTLESARPSHTSQYLCASSGGLAGGPSYNEQFFGPGTRLTVL.

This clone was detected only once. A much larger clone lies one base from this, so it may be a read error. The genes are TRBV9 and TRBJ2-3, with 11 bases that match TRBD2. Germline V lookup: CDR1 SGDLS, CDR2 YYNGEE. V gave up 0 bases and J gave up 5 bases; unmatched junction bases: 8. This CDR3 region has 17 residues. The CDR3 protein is CASSVGLAGGGGDTQYF. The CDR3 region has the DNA TGTGCCAGCAGCGTAGGGCTAGCGGGGGGCGGGGGAGATACGCAGTATTTT. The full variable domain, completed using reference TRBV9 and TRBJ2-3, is DSGVTQTPKHLITATGQRVTLRCSPRSGDLSVYWYQQSLDQGLQFLIQYYNGEERAKGNILERFSAQQFPDLHSELNLSSLELGDSALYFCASSVGLAGGGGDTQYFGPGTRLTVL.

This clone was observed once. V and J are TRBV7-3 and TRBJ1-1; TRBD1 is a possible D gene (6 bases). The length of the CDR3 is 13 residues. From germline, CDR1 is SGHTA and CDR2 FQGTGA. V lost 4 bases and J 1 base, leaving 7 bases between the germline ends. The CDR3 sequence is CASSSRGNTEAFF. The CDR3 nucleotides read TGTGCCAGCAGCTCCAGGGGGAACACTGAAGCTTTCTTT.

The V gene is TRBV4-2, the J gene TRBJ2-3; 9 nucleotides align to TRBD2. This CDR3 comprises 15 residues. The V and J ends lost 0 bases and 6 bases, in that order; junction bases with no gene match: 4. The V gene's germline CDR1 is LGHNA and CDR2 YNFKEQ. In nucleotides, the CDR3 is TGTGCCAGCAGCCAAGATCGGAGCGGGGGGGATACGCAGTATTTT. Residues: CASSQDRSGGDTQYF.

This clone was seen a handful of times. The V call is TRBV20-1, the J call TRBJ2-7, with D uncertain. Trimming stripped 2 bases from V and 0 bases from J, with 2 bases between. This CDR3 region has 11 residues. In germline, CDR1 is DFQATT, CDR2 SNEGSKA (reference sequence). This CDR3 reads CSARLSYEQYF. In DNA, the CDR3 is TGCAGTGCTAGACTCTCCTACGAGCAGTACTTC.

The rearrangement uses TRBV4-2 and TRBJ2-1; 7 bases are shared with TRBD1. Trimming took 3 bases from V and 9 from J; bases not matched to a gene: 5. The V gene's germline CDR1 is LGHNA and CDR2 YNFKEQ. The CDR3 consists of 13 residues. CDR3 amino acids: CASSQDGTVEQFF. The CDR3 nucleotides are TGTGCCAGCAGCCAGGACGGGACAGTTGAGCAGTTCTTC.

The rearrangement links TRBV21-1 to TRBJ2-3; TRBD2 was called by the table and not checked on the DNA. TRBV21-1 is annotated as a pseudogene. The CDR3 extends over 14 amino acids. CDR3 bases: TGTGCCAGCTGGGGACTAGCTATATCAGATACGCAGTATTTT. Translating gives CASWGLAISDTQYF.

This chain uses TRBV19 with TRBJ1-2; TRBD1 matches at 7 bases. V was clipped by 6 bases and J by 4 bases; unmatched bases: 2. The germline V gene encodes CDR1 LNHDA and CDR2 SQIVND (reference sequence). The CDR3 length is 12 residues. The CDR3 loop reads CASRGTVYGYTF. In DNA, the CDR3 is TGTGCCAGTAGGGGGACAGTCTATGGCTACACCTTC.

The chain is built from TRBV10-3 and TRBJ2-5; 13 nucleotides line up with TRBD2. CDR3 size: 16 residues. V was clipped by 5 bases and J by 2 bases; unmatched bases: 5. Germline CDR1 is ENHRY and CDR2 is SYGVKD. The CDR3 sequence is CAISIGLAGAQETQYF. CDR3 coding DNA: TGTGCCATCAGTATCGGACTAGCGGGGGCACAAGAGACCCAGTACTTC.

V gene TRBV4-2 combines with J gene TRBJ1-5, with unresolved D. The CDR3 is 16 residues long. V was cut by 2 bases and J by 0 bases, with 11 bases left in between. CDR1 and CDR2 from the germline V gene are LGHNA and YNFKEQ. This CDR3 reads CASSQSTDYSNQPQHF. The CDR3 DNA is TGTGCCAGCAGCCAATCGACTGATTATAGCAATCAGCCCCAGCATTTT.

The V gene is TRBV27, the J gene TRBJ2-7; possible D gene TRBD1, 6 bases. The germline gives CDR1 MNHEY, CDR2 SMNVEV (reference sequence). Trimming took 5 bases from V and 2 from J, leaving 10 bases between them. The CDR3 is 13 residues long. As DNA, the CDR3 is TGTGCCAGCAGTGCCTGGGACACCTACGAGCAGTACTTC. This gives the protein CASSAWDTYEQYF.

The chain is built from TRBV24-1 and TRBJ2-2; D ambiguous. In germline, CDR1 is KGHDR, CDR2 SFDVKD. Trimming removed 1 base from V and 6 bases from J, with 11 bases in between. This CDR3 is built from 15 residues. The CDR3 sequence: CATSDFVGRSGELFF. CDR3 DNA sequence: TGTGCCACCAGTGATTTTGTCGGTAGATCCGGGGAGCTGTTTTTT.

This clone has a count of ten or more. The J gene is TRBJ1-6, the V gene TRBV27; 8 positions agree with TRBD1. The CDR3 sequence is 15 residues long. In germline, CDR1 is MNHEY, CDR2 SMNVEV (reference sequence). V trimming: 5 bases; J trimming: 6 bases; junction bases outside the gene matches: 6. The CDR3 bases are TGTGCCAGCAGTCTAATCGACAGGGGTAATTCACCCCTCCACTTT. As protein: CASSLIDRGNSPLHF.

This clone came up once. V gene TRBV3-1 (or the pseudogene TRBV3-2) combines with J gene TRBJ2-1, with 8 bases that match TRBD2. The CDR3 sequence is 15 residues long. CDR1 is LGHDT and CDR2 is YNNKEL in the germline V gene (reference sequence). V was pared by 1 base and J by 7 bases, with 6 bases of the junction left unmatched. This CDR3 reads CASSQGSGRANEQFF. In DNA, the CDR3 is TGTGCCAGCAGCCAAGGCAGCGGGAGAGCGAATGAGCAGTTCTTC.